The clone carrying this T cell receptor beta chain was recorded a few times. The sample comes from a study of blood T cell repertoires in COVID-19. Study background: Sources were T cells, B-cell-depleted T cells, or PBMCs; the material itself was cDNA or gDNA.

In the study's own analysis: How many nucleated cells were present was estimated from reference gene primer amplification. The assay was immunoSEQ multiplex PCR, and TCRdb's table has in-frame clones only and misses some. V, J and clone size were drawn from that table, and D and trimming were deduced from the DNA. This table has roughly 250,000 clones, roughly nine tenths appearing once. Germline CDR1 and CDR2: SGHTA and FQGTGA. The J segment lost 5 bases and the V segment lost 1 base, leaving 6 bases of the junction unmatched. CDR3 size: 15 residues. The age range of participants was 18 to 89 years, with residence in under 25 US areas.

This rearrangement joins TRBV7-3 to TRBJ2-7; 9 bases are a match to TRBD1. The specimen sequenced was PBMCs or T cells enriched from blood (not recorded which). The receptor comes from a woman aged 30 to 39 with acute COVID-19. CDR3 DNA: TGTGCCAGCAGCTTAAATGGACAGGGGTCAAACGAGCAGTACTTC. This encodes CASSLNGQGSNEQYF.